This T cell receptor beta chain was obtained from a study of T cell responses to AZD1222 COVID-19 vaccine (dated by TCRdb to about 2021). For the wider study: AZD1222 recipients with second doses at about 4 weeks or about 12 weeks were pooled, because spike-specific TCR depth and breadth did not differ between schedules. TCR sequencing was performed for roughly 250 trial participants, of whom about 200 were given two doses of AZD1222 and 26 were given two doses of MenACWY control vaccine. Trial participants were enrolled by age into 18-55, 56-69 and 70-plus year subgroups, with around 150, 28 and 57 TCR-sequenced participants respectively.

For this clone: Its antigen specificity is not known. At one end, the junction sequence differs from germline, possibly due to a read error.

The sample's time point label, in plain terms: baseline before first vaccination. Samples from vaccinated people were obtained from the UK trials COV001 and COV002, which included a single-blind randomized controlled phase 2/3 trial of AZD1222 (ChAdOx1 nCoV-19) in healthy adults. For TCRbeta chain sequencing, PBMC samples were collected from trial participants at day 0 and at day 28 after the second dose. CDR3 length: 16 amino acids, cysteine to phenylalanine. The read is trimmed to its CDR3 DNA, 48 bases read in frame from base 1. CDR1 and CDR2 (MNHNS, SASEGT) derive from the germline V gene. The CDR3 regions of human TCRbeta chains were analyzed by immunosequencing. The original methods were these. Repertoire TCRs were checked for matches against a reference library of SARS-CoV-2-specific TCRs that had been generated using the MIRA antigen-specificity platform. Breadth was defined as the fraction of unique TCRs that were SARS-CoV-2-associated. Depth was defined as the fraction of total T cells that were SARS-CoV-2-associated. Using the MIRA data, each spike-specific TCR was assigned both to the spike region to which the TCR was reactive and to a CD4 or CD8 class. Log10-transformed breadth and depth values were compared by one-way ANOVA with Sidak's multiple comparisons tests. The table comes from immuneACCESS by way of TCRdb, which keeps in-frame sequences with V and J called. Part of the clones is missing from these tables; in studies checked, under half for an unresolved V gene and the rest for unknown reasons. That table supplies the V and J calls and clone size; D and trimming were determined from the DNA. The sample table shows 200,000 or so clones, and 94% are seen once. The ten largest make up 9.2% of the sample.

What the research found in general, with its limitations: Most participants were white British and females outnumbered males, and the authors suggested that clonal diversity may have been underestimated. In the small 56-69-year group, the increase in depth fell short of significance, most likely because of low power. Epitopes outside the regions mutated in the B.1.351 and B.1.1.7 variants were reportedly recognized by nearly half of the unique spike-specific TCRs. The whole spike protein was spanned by vaccine-associated CD4 TCRs, and dominant responses were seen in regions 160-218 and 743-854. No day 14 peak-response samples were available, so repertoires were characterized only after the peak T cell response. Conclusions about previously exposed vaccinees are limited because only five to seven AZD1222 recipients were SARS-CoV-2 seropositive at baseline. After two AZD1222 doses, spike-specific TCR breadth and depth were significantly higher than at day 0 and than in MenACWY recipients.

This TCR was recovered from an adult in good health. This specimen was peripheral blood, taken on day 0 of AZD1222 vaccination. The chain joins TRBV6-1 to TRBJ2-1; TRBD2 lines up with 9 middle nucleotides. The CDR3 region reads CASREEREVTYNEQFF. The DNA sequence reads TGTGCCAGCAGAGAAGAGCGGGAGGTAACCTACAATGAGCAGTTCTTC.